This T cell receptor beta chain was captured by sequencing in a study of cytomegalovirus exposure and HLA in healthy donors. Broader study findings: Associated with cytomegalovirus, according to the listing, were 164 TCR beta chains.

Only in-frame clones appear in the TCRdb table, and some are missing; sequencing was by immunoSEQ multiplex PCR. The sample records approximately 71,000 clones, about 94% being singletons. This clone was found once. Its specificity is not known. Germline assignment: CDR1 SGHDT and CDR2 YYEEEE. The CDR3 runs to 12 residues. The germline V and J ends were trimmed by 2 bases and 7 bases, with 6 bases remaining between them. The V call is TRBV5-6, the J call TRBJ2-2; D gene unclear. Sequencing used PBMCs. The sequence was collected from a woman aged 18-35 years in good health and CMV-seronegative. The CDR3 DNA sequence: TGTGCCAGCAGCTTTGAGAGCGGGGAGCTGTTTTTT. Encoded protein: CASSFESGELFF.